What follows describes a single T cell receptor beta chain. Per the study methods: Productive clonotypes were detectable down to 2.59 x 10-5 frequency. The assay was immunoSEQ multiplex PCR, and TCRdb's table has in-frame clones only and misses some. The DNA gave D and trimming, while V, J and clone size come from that table. Seen here are over 35,000 clones, about 81% observed once, and the top ten hold around 0.37%. The sample is drawn from a study of STAT5B mutations in CD4+ large granular lymphocyte leukemia. The TCR comes from a human donor in good health. The sequenced material came from CD4+ T cells from blood buffy coats.

CDR3 amino acids: CASRQGLVVQPQHF. The CDR3 DNA reads as TGTGCCAGCAGACAGGGGTTGGTAGTTCAGCCCCAGCATTTT. This chain connects TRBV6-1 to TRBJ1-5; 7 bases are shared with TRBD1. The CDR3 is made up of 14 amino acids. From germline, CDR1 is MNHNS and CDR2 SASEGT. The junction had 8 bases not matched to a gene; V was cut back by 6 bases and J by 6 bases.